This is a list of T cell receptor beta chains from one sample in a study of T-cell reconstitution after alpha-beta-depleted transplantation in children. TCRdb itself ran the PCR reads through MiXCR, one entry per CDR3 protein. Among approximately 400,000 distinct CDR3 sequences listed, approximately 11% were seen once. Source: PBMCs from the stem cell graft donor, taken from the stem cell graft. The receptors derive from a human donor who donated a stem cell graft to a child with acute myeloid leukemia. Both conserved end residues are part of each CDR3. D genes are given only for firm matches. Where a row states a size, it is once, few, many or the class of an expanded clone; other rows omit it.

j_call: TRBJ2-5; d_call: TRBD2; v_call: TRBV6-1; clone_size: few; cdr3_length: 15; cdr3_nt: TGTGCCAGCAGAGTAGCGGGGAGATCCGGGGAGACCCAGTACTTC; cdr3_aa: CASRVAGRSGETQYF
j_call: TRBJ1-5; d_call: .; v_call: TRBV12-3/TRBV12-4; clone_size: few; cdr3_length: 14; cdr3_nt: TGTGCCAGCAGTCCTACCCCGGGGGTGCAGCCCCAGCATTTT; cdr3_aa: CASSPTPGVQPQHF
j_call: TRBJ2-3; d_call: TRBD2; v_call: TRBV7-8; clone_size: few; cdr3_length: 17; cdr3_nt: TGTGCCAGCAGCCCTAGCGGGAGGGCCACTAGCACAGATACGCAGTATTTT; cdr3_aa: CASSPSGRATSTDTQYF
j_call: TRBJ2-7; d_call: .; v_call: TRBV27; clone_size: few; cdr3_length: 14; cdr3_nt: TGTGCCAGCAGTTTAGGGACACGTTCCTACGAGCAGTACTTC; cdr3_aa: CASSLGTRSYEQYF
j_call: TRBJ2-1; d_call: TRBD2; v_call: TRBV7-7; clone_size: .; cdr3_length: 17; cdr3_nt: TGTGCTAGCAGCAAGGGACTAGCGGGAGGGTACGACAATGAGCAGTTCTTC; cdr3_aa: CASSKGLAGGYDNEQFF
j_call: TRBJ1-2; d_call: .; v_call: TRBV19; clone_size: few; cdr3_length: 15; cdr3_nt: TGTGCCAGTCCCAGCGGCAGTCCTGGAGACTATGGCTACACCTTC; cdr3_aa: CASPSGSPGDYGYTF
j_call: TRBJ1-5; d_call: TRBD1; v_call: TRBV20-1; clone_size: .; cdr3_length: 16; cdr3_nt: TGCAGTGCTCACAGGGGGGGGGTGGGTAGCAATCAGCCCCAGCATTTT; cdr3_aa: CSAHRGGVGSNQPQHF
j_call: TRBJ2-6; d_call: .; v_call: TRBV29-1; clone_size: few; cdr3_length: 14; cdr3_nt: TGCAGCGTTGTCCCGGGCTCTGGGGCCAACGTCCTGACTTTC; cdr3_aa: CSVVPGSGANVLTF
j_call: TRBJ1-5; d_call: .; v_call: TRBV20-1; clone_size: few; cdr3_length: 16; cdr3_nt: TGCAGTGCTAGAGAGGGGGGGAGGGATCGCAATCAGCCCCAGCATTTT; cdr3_aa: CSAREGGRDRNQPQHF
j_call: TRBJ1-2; d_call: .; v_call: TRBV5-1; clone_size: .; cdr3_length: 14; cdr3_nt: TGCGCCAGCAGTGAAGGGGCATCCAATCGGGGCTACACCTTC; cdr3_aa: CASSEGASNRGYTF
j_call: TRBJ1-2; d_call: .; v_call: TRBV3-1; clone_size: .; cdr3_length: 13; cdr3_nt: TGTGCCAGCAGCCATGAGTCCCTCTATGGCTACACCTTC; cdr3_aa: CASSHESLYGYTF
j_call: TRBJ2-5; d_call: TRBD1; v_call: TRBV9; clone_size: .; cdr3_length: 14; cdr3_nt: TGTGCCAGCAGCGTCGGGACAGCCCAAGAGACCCAGTACTTC; cdr3_aa: CASSVGTAQETQYF
j_call: TRBJ2-3; d_call: TRBD1; v_call: TRBV7-2; clone_size: .; cdr3_length: 13; cdr3_nt: TGTGCCGGGGGGGACAGGGCCTCAGATACGCAGTATTTT; cdr3_aa: CAGGDRASDTQYF
j_call: TRBJ2-1; d_call: .; v_call: TRBV6-4; clone_size: .; cdr3_length: 13; cdr3_nt: TGTGCCAGCAGCCAGGGCACTGACAATGAGCAGTTCTTC; cdr3_aa: CASSQGTDNEQFF
j_call: TRBJ1-1; d_call: .; v_call: TRBV20-1; clone_size: few; cdr3_length: 15; cdr3_nt: TGCAGTGCTAGAGGGTCCGGCAGTCTGAAGGCTGAAGCTTTCTTT; cdr3_aa: CSARGSGSLKAEAFF
j_call: TRBJ2-2; d_call: .; v_call: TRBV21-1; clone_size: few; cdr3_length: 16; cdr3_nt: TGTGCCAGCACCCATAGCGGGAGCGTGAAGGTCGGGGAGCTGTTTTTT; cdr3_aa: CASTHSGSVKVGELFF
j_call: TRBJ2-1; d_call: TRBD2; v_call: TRBV4-2; clone_size: few; cdr3_length: 15; cdr3_nt: TGTGCCAGCACCCAGAGGGAGGGCTCCTACAATGAGCAGTTCTTC; cdr3_aa: CASTQREGSYNEQFF
j_call: TRBJ1-1; d_call: .; v_call: TRBV5-6; clone_size: .; cdr3_length: 13; cdr3_nt: TGTGCCAGCAGCGTTGGTCTGGGGACTGAAGCTTTCTTT; cdr3_aa: CASSVGLGTEAFF
j_call: TRBJ2-3; d_call: .; v_call: TRBV3-1; clone_size: .; cdr3_length: 12; cdr3_nt: TGTGCCACCTCATTTGGCACAGATACGCAGTATTTT; cdr3_aa: CATSFGTDTQYF
j_call: TRBJ2-7; d_call: .; v_call: TRBV7-8; clone_size: .; cdr3_length: 14; cdr3_nt: TGTGCCAGCAGCTTAGCTGAGAGCTCCTACGAGCAGTACTTC; cdr3_aa: CASSLAESSYEQYF
j_call: TRBJ2-5; d_call: .; v_call: TRBV11-2; clone_size: many; cdr3_length: 15; cdr3_nt: TGTGCCAGCAGCTTATTTGCGGGGAGGCAAGAGACCCAGTACTTC; cdr3_aa: CASSLFAGRQETQYF
j_call: TRBJ2-3; d_call: TRBD2; v_call: TRBV20-1; clone_size: .; cdr3_length: 13; cdr3_nt: TGCAGTGCCCCAGTGGGGGGGAAGGGAATGCAGTATTTT; cdr3_aa: CSAPVGGKGMQYF
j_call: TRBJ2-3; d_call: .; v_call: TRBV10-3; clone_size: .; cdr3_length: 13; cdr3_nt: TGTGCCATCCAAGGGAGTGTGACAGATACGCAGTATTTT; cdr3_aa: CAIQGSVTDTQYF
j_call: TRBJ2-1; d_call: .; v_call: TRBV6-2/TRBV6-3; clone_size: .; cdr3_length: 14; cdr3_nt: TGTGCCAGCAGTCACGGGGACGGTGGAAATGAGCAGTTCTTC; cdr3_aa: CASSHGDGGNEQFF
j_call: TRBJ2-5; d_call: TRBD2; v_call: TRBV29-1; clone_size: few; cdr3_length: 13; cdr3_nt: TGCAGCGTTGAGACAGCGGGAGTGGAGACCCAGTACTTC; cdr3_aa: CSVETAGVETQYF
j_call: TRBJ2-1; d_call: TRBD2; v_call: TRBV7-2; clone_size: few; cdr3_length: 14; cdr3_nt: TGTGCCAGCAGCGCGACCGGGGGGGGCAATGAGCAGTTCTTC; cdr3_aa: CASSATGGGNEQFF
j_call: TRBJ1-3; d_call: TRBD1; v_call: TRBV20-1; clone_size: few; cdr3_length: 14; cdr3_nt: TGCAGTGGCAAGGAAGGGACAGATGGAAACACCATATATTTT; cdr3_aa: CSGKEGTDGNTIYF
j_call: TRBJ2-3; d_call: .; v_call: TRBV20-1; clone_size: few; cdr3_length: 16; cdr3_nt: TGCAGTGCTAGAGATCCTGCGGACACCTCCCCAGATACGCAGTATTTT; cdr3_aa: CSARDPADTSPDTQYF
j_call: TRBJ2-1; d_call: .; v_call: TRBV29-1; clone_size: .; cdr3_length: 15; cdr3_nt: TGCAGCGTTGAAGTTGGACAAAAGCCCTACAATGAGCAGTTCTTC; cdr3_aa: CSVEVGQKPYNEQFF
j_call: TRBJ1-1; d_call: TRBD1; v_call: TRBV20-1; clone_size: .; cdr3_length: 15; cdr3_nt: TGCAGTGCCCCAGGGGACAGGGGCTTTAACACTGAAGCTTTCTTT; cdr3_aa: CSAPGDRGFNTEAFF
j_call: TRBJ2-5; d_call: .; v_call: TRBV20-1; clone_size: many; cdr3_length: 14; cdr3_nt: TGCAGTGCTAGAGATCTCGGCGGCCAAGAGACCCAGTACTTC; cdr3_aa: CSARDLGGQETQYF
j_call: TRBJ1-1; d_call: .; v_call: TRBV10-3; clone_size: many; cdr3_length: 13; cdr3_nt: TGTGCCATCAGTGAATTGGCGAACACTGAAGCTTTCTTT; cdr3_aa: CAISELANTEAFF
j_call: TRBJ1-6; d_call: .; v_call: TRBV10-3; clone_size: many; cdr3_length: 14; cdr3_nt: TGTGCCATCAGTATTGACAGTACTAATTCACCCCTCCACTTT; cdr3_aa: CAISIDSTNSPLHF
j_call: TRBJ2-2; d_call: TRBD2; v_call: TRBV20-1; clone_size: few; cdr3_length: 14; cdr3_nt: TGCAGTGCTAAAATTAGCGGGAGGGTTGGGGAGCTGTTTTTT; cdr3_aa: CSAKISGRVGELFF
j_call: TRBJ2-1; d_call: .; v_call: TRBV7-9; clone_size: .; cdr3_length: 16; cdr3_nt: TGTGCCAGCAGCTTACTTTCCCAGGGGAGAGGAAATGAGCAGTTCTTC; cdr3_aa: CASSLLSQGRGNEQFF
j_call: TRBJ2-5; d_call: TRBD2; v_call: TRBV29-1; clone_size: many; cdr3_length: 15; cdr3_nt: TGCAGCGTCGCCACTAGCGGGGGGGTCTCGAAGACCCAGTACTTC; cdr3_aa: CSVATSGGVSKTQYF
j_call: TRBJ2-2; d_call: .; v_call: TRBV12-3/TRBV12-4; clone_size: few; cdr3_length: 14; cdr3_nt: TGTGCCAGCAGTAGGACGGAGAACACCGGGGAGCTGTTTTTT; cdr3_aa: CASSRTENTGELFF